This T cell receptor (beta chain) is drawn from a study of vaccination and CD4 T cells after COVID-19. Study overall: Participants were administered two doses of either the BNT162b2 or the mRNA-1273 vaccine.

CDR3 length equals 15 residues. CDR1 SNHLY and CDR2 FYNNEI come from the germline V gene. V lost 5 bases, J lost 6 bases, and 7 bases stayed unmatched. This clonotype was detected a few times. Its antigen is not known. Cultured CD4+ T-cell DNA underwent Oncomine TCR Beta short-read sequencing. TCRdb independently ran MiXCR on the PCR reads; one entry per CDR3 protein. The sample yields 20,000 to 25,000 distinct CDR3 sequences, over 45% seen once. As for treatment: approximately 11-day PBMC culture with coronavirus spike peptide pools or control peptides (ViraFEST assay). Antigen-specific T cells were expanded with peptide pools by ViraFEST, and TCRs were then sequenced.

The receptor was isolated from a human donor who had recovered from COVID-19. The rearrangement uses TRBV2 and TRBJ1-5, with 10 bases matching TRBD1. Sequenced input: CD4+ T cells from blood, cultured in vitro. CDR3 sequence: CASSSDRGSGQPQHF. In DNA, the CDR3 is TGTGCCAGCAGTTCGGACAGGGGGTCAGGTCAGCCCCAGCATTTT.